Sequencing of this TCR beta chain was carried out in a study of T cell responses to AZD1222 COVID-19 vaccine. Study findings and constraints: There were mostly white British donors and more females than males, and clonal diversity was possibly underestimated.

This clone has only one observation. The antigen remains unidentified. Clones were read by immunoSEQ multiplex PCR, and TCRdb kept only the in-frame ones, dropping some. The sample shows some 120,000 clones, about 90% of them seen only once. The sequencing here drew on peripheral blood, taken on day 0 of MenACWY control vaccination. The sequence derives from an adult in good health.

The DNA for the CDR3 is TGTGCCAGTAGTATAAACCTAGGGGCAGGCACCGGGGAGCTGTTTTTT. Translation gives CASSINLGAGTGELFF. The rearrangement joins TRBV19 to TRBJ2-2, with D maybe TRBD1 (5 bases). CDR1 is LNHDA, CDR2 SQIVND, per germline (reference sequence). CDR3 size: 16 residues. The V end was cut by 2 bases, the J end by 4 bases, with 14 bases between.